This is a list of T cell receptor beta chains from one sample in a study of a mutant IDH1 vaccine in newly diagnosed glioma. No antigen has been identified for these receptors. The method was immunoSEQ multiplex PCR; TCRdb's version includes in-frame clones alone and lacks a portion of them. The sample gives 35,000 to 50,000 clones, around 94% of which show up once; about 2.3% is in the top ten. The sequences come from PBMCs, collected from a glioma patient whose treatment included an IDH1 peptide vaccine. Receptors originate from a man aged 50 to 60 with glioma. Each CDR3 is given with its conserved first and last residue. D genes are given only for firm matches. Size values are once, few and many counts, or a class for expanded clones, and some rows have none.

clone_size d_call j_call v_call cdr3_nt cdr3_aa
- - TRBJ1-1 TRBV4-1 TGCGCCAGCAGCCAAATGACGGTGAACACTGAAGCTTTCTTT CASSQMTVNTEAFF
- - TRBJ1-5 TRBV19 TGTGCCAGTAGTCGAGCCTATGGGGGGGCTCGCAATCAGCCCCAGCATTTT CASSRAYGGARNQPQHF
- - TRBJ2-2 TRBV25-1 TGTGCCAGCACAGGACTGAACACCGGGGAGCTGTTTTTT CASTGLNTGELFF
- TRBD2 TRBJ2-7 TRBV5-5 TGTGCCAGCAGCTGGGGGGGAGGCAGGGTTGGTGAGCAGTACTTC CASSWGGGRVGEQYF
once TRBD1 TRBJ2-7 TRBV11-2 TGTGCCAGCAGTCCCGGACAGGGGGCCTACGAGCAGTACTTC CASSPGQGAYEQYF
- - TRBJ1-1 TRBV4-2 TGTGCCAGCAGCGCGGGATCCATGAACACTGAAGCTTTCTTT CASSAGSMNTEAFF
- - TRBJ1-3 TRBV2 TGTGCCAGCAGACTGGGACCCATAAACACCATATATTTT CASRLGPINTIYF
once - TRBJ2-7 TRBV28 TGTGCCAGCGGGCTCTCCCTCGACGAGCAGTACTTC CASGLSLDEQYF
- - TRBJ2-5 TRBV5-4 TGTGCCAGCAGCCCGCCGCTGGAGCCAGAGACCCAGTACTTC CASSPPLEPETQYF
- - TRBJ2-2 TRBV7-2 TGTGCCAGCAGCTTAGGAGCCAGATCCACCGGGGAGCTGTTTTTT CASSLGARSTGELFF
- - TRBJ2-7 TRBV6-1 TGTGCCAGCAGTGAATACGGGGTCCACGAGCAGTACTTC CASSEYGVHEQYF
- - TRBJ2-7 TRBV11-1 TGTGCCAGCAGCTTATCTACCGATTACGAGCAGTACTTC CASSLSTDYEQYF
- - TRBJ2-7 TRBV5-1 TGCGCCAGCAGCGGACACGAGGGGGGCGAGCAGTACTTC CASSGHEGGEQYF
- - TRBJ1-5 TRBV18 TGTGCCAGCTCATCTCAACAGGGAGATCAGCCCCAGCATTTT CASSSQQGDQPQHF
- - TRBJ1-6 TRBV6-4 TGTGCCAGCACCAGACAGGTCCCTGCTAATTCACCCCTCCACTTT CASTRQVPANSPLHF
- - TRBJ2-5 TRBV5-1 TGCGCCAGCAGCCCCCCGGGTGGGGGCCATCAGACCCAGTACTTC CASSPPGGGHQTQYF
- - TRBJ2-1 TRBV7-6 TGTGCCAGCAGCTTAGGACGCCCGAATGAGCAGTTCTTC CASSLGRPNEQFF